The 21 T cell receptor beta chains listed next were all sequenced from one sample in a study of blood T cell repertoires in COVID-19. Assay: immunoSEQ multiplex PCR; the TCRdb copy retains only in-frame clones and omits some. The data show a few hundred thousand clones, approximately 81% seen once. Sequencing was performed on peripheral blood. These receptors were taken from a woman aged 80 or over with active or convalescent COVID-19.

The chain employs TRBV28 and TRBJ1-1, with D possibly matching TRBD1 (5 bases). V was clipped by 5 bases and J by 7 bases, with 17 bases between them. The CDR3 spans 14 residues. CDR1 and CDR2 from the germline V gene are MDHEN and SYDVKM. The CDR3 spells CASSEVGKGFEAFF. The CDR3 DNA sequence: TGTGCCAGCAGTGAAGTGGGGAAGGGGTTTGAAGCTTTCTTT. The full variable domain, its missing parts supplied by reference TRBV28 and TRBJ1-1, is DVKVTQSSRYLVKRTGEKVFLECVQDMDHENMFWYRQDPGLGLRLIYFSYDVKMKEKGDIPEGYSVSREKKERFSLILESASTNQTSMYLCASSEVGKGFEAFFGQGTRLTVV.

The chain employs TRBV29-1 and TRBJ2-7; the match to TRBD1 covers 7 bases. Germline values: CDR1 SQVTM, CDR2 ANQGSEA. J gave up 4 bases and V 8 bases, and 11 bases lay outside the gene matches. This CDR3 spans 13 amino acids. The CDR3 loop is CSYNRDSSYEQYF. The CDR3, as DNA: TGCAGCTACAACCGGGACAGTTCTTACGAGCAGTACTTC.

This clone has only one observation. The CDR3, as DNA: TGTGCCAGCAGTGAAGCGGGGACAGGTGGAGGAAAAACTGAAGCTTTCTTT. Translated: CASSEAGTGGGKTEAFF. The chain uses TRBV6-1 and TRBJ1-1; 8 bases match TRBD1. The germline V gene has CDR1 MNHNS and CDR2 SASEGT. CDR3 length: 17 amino acids. With 0 bases clipped from V and 5 bases from J, the junction kept 11 bases outside the gene matches.

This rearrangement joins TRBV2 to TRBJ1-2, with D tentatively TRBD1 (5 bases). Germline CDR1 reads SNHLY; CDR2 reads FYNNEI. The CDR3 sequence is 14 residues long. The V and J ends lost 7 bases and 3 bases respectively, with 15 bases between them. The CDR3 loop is CASTERGLDYGYTF. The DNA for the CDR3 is TGTGCCAGCACCGAACGGGGGTTGGACTATGGCTACACCTTC.

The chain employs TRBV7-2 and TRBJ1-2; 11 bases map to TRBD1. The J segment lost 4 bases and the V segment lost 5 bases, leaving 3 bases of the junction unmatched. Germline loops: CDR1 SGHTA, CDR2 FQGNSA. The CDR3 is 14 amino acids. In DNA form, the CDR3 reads TGTGCCAGCAGCCCCGGGACAGGGGGCTATGGCTACACCTTC. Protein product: CASSPGTGGYGYTF.

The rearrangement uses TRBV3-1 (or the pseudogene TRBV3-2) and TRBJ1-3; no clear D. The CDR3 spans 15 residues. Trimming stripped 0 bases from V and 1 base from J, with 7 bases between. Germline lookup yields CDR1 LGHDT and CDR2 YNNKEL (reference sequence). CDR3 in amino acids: CASSQDAGSGNTIYF. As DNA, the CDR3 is TGTGCCAGCAGCCAAGATGCGGGTTCTGGAAACACCATATATTTT.

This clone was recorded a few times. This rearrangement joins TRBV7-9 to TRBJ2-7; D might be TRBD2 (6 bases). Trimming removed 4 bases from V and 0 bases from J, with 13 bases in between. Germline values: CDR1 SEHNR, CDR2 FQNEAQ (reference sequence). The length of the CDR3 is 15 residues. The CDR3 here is CASSSKRASSYEQYF. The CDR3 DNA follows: TGTGCCAGCAGCTCGAAGCGGGCGTCCTCCTACGAGCAGTACTTC.

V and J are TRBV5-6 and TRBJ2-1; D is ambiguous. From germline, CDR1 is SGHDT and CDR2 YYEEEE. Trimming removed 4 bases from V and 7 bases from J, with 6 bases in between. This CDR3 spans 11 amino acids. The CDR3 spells CASSLENEQFF. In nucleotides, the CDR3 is TGTGCCAGCAGCCTAGAGAATGAGCAGTTCTTC.

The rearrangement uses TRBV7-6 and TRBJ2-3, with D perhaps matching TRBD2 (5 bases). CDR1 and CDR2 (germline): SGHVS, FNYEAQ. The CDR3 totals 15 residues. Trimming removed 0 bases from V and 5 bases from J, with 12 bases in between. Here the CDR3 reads CASSLATGSEDTQYF. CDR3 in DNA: TGTGCCAGCAGCTTAGCAACGGGATCGGAAGATACGCAGTATTTT.

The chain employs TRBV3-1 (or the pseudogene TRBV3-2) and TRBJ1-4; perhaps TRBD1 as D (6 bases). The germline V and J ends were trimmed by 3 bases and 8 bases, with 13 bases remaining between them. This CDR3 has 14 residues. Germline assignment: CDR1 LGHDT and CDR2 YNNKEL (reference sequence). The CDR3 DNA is TGTGCCAGCAGCCACTCAGGGGCTGGGGAAAAACTGTTTTTT. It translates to CASSHSGAGEKLFF.

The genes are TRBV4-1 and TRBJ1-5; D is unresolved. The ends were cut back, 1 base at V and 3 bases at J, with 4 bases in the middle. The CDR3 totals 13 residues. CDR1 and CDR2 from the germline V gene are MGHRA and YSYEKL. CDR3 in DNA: TGCGCCAGCAGCCAAGCATTCAATCAGCCCCAGCATTTT. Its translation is CASSQAFNQPQHF.

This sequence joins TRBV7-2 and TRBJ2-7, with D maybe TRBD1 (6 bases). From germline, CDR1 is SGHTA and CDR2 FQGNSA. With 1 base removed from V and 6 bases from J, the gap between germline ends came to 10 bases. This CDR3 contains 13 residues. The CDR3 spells CASSLGVGGEQYF. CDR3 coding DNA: TGTGCCAGCAGCTTAGGAGTAGGGGGCGAGCAGTACTTC.

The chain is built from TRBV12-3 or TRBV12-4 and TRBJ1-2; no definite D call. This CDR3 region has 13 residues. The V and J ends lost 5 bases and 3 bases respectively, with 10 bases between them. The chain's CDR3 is CASSLVSYYGYTF. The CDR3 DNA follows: TGTGCCAGCAGTCTTGTTTCGTACTATGGCTACACCTTC.

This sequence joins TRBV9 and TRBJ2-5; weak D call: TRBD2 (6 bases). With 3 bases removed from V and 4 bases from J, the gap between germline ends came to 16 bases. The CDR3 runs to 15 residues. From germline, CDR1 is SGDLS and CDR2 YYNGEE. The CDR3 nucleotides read TGTGCCAGCAGCGCCGAGGAGGGGTTGGCAGAGACCCAGTACTTC. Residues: CASSAEEGLAETQYF.

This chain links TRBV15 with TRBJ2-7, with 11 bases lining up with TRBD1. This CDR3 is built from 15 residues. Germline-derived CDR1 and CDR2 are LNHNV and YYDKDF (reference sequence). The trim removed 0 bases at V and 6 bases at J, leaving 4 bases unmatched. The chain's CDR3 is CATSRDRGTGGEQYF. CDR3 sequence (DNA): TGTGCCACCAGCAGAGATCGGGGGACAGGGGGCGAGCAGTACTTC.

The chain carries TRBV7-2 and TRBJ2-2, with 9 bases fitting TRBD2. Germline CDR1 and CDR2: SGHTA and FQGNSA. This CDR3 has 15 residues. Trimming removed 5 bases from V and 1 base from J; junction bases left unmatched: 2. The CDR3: CASSSSGGNTGELFF. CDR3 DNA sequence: TGTGCCAGCAGCAGTAGCGGGGGGAACACCGGGGAGCTGTTTTTT.

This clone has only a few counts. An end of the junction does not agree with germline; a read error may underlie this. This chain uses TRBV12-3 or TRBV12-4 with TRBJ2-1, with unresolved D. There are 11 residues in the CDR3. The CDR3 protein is CASSSFNEQFF. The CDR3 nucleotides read TGTGCCAGCAGTTCCTTCAATGAGCAGTTCTTC.

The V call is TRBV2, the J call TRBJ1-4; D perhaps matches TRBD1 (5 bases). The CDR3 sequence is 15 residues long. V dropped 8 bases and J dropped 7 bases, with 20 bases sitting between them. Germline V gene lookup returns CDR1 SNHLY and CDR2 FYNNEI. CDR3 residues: CASAREGQASEKLFF. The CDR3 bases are TGTGCCAGCGCCCGGGAGGGGCAGGCATCTGAAAAACTGTTTTTT.

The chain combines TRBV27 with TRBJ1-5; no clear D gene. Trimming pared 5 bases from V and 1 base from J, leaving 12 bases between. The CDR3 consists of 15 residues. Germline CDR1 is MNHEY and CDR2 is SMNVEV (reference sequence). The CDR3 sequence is CASSPGRRSNQPQHF. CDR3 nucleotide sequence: TGTGCCAGCAGTCCGGGGAGGAGAAGCAATCAGCCCCAGCATTTT.

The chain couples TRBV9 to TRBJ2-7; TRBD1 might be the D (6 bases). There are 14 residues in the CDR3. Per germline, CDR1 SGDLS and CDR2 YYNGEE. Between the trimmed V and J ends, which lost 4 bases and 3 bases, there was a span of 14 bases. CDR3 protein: CASSSDSTGYEQYF. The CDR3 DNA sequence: TGTGCCAGCAGCTCGGACAGTACGGGCTACGAGCAGTACTTC.

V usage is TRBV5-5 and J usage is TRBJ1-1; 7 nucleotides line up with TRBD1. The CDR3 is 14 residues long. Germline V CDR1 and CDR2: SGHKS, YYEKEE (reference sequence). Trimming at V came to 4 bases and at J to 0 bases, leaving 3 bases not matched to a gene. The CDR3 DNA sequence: TGTGCCAGCAGCCTTGACAGGGTGAACACTGAAGCTTTCTTT. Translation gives CASSLDRVNTEAFF.